This TCR beta chain was profiled in a study of human T cells and chemical hapten exposure. TCRdb re-derived calls from the RACE reads in MiXCR, one entry per CDR3 protein. The data show about 39,000 distinct CDR3 sequences, 10% to 15% seen once. The time point is: patch test 3, about 24 weeks after DPC sensitization. Treatment described: therapeutic diphenylcyclopropenone sensitization with weekly scalp DPC. Unseparated into fractions, whole blood served as the source from which total RNA was extracted. This CDR3 is built from 16 residues. Trimming took 4 bases from V and 4 from J, leaving 16 bases between them. CDR1 MNHEY and CDR2 SVGAGI come from the germline V gene.

Source: whole blood, taken in connection with sensitization to the hapten diphenylcyclopropenone (DPC). The clonotype was recovered from a woman aged 40-49 years with alopecia areata. Some clones in this sample may be carry-over from other donors' samples. The chain recombines TRBV6-5 with TRBJ2-2, with D unclear. CDR3 in amino acids: CASSSNSGSATGELFF. The CDR3 DNA reads as TGTGCCAGCAGTTCGAATTCCGGGTCAGCCACCGGGGAGCTGTTTTTT.